A few counts support the clone carrying this TCR beta chain. The target antigen is unknown. TCRdb reprocessed the RACE reads via MiXCR and lists one record per CDR3 protein. The sample contains 150,000 to 200,000 distinct CDR3 sequences, roughly 14% of which appear only once. The CDR3 runs to 14 residues. Germline V gives CDR1 SGHRS, CDR2 YFSETQ. V gave up 1 base and J gave up 3 bases, with 10 bases separating them. The record originates from a study of human T cells and chemical hapten exposure. For the study at large: The use of 2% DPC on approximately 2 cm by approximately 2 cm of upper inner arm skin constituted sensitization. Patch tests containing 0.01% DPC, applied to the upper back, were read at 6 days. The study, taken as a whole, reports: Donors had alopecia, so their immune response may differ from healthy people's. As patch test score rose, PT1 expanded TCR counts tended to rise as well.

The time point is: patch test 1, 2 weeks after DPC sensitization. Described treatment: therapeutic diphenylcyclopropenone sensitization with weekly scalp DPC. The chain couples TRBV5-1 to TRBJ2-5, with D unclear. Source: whole blood, taken in connection with sensitization to the hapten diphenylcyclopropenone (DPC). The TCR comes from a woman in her thirties with alopecia areata. Some clones in this sample may be carry-over from other donors' samples. CDR3 residues: CASSLQSPEETQYF. The CDR3, as DNA: TGCGCCAGCAGCTTGCAGAGTCCGGAAGAGACCCAGTACTTC.